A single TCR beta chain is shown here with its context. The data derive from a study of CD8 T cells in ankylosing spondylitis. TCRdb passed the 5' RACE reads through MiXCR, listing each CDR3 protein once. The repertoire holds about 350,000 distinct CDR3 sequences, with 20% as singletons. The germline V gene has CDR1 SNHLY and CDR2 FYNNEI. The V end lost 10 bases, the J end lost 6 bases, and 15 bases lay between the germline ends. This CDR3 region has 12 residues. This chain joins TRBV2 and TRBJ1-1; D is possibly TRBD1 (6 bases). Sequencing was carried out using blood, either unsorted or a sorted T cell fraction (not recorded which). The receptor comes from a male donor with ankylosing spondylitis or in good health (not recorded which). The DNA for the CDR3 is TGTGCCAACCTACAGGGAGGCGCTGAAGCTTTCTTT. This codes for CANLQGGAEAFF.